This passage covers 14 T cell receptor beta chains from one sample sequenced in a study of OX40 agonist ivuxolimab in advanced cancers. Sequencing used immunoSEQ multiplex PCR; TCRdb keeps in-frame clones, though not all of them. Altogether around 16,000 clones are present, roughly 73% being singletons, with the ten largest covering 25% to 30%. Sequences were derived from CD4+ or CD8+ T cells sorted from blood, sampled in a trial of the OX40 agonist ivuxolimab. These receptors were collected from an adult with an advanced solid tumor such as melanoma, head and neck, liver or kidney cancer.

V gene TRBV30 combines with J gene TRBJ2-5; D perhaps matches TRBD1 (5 bases). V shed 3 bases and J shed 2 bases, with 10 bases lying between them. Germline V gene data show CDR1 as GTSNPN and CDR2 as SVGIG (reference sequence). There are 13 residues in the CDR3. The CDR3 DNA is TGTGCCTGGAGGGGCAGGGATCAAGAGACCCAGTACTTC. Translation: CAWRGRDQETQYF.

The chain employs TRBV15 and TRBJ2-1; no clear D. CDR1 LNHNV and CDR2 YYDKDF come from the germline V gene (reference sequence). V lost 6 bases and J 3 bases, leaving 3 bases between the germline ends. The CDR3 contains 11 residues. CDR3 loop: CATSYYNEQFF. In nucleotides, the CDR3 is TGTGCCACCAGTTACTACAATGAGCAGTTCTTC. Variable domain in full (rest from reference TRBV15 and TRBJ2-1): DAMVIQNPRYQVTQFGKPVTLSCSQTLNHNVMYWYQQKSSQAPKLLFHYYDKDFNNEADTPDNFQSRRPNTSFCFLDIRSPGLGDTAMYLCATSYYNEQFFGPGTRLTVL.

V is TRBV10-1 and J is TRBJ2-3; D is possibly TRBD2 (6 bases). V was cut by 10 bases and J by 0 bases, with 14 bases left in between. The CDR3 loop spans 14 amino acids. Germline CDR1 reads WNHNN; CDR2 reads SYGVQD (reference sequence). The CDR3 region is CANAGTLSTDTQYF. The CDR3 DNA follows: TGCGCCAACGCGGGGACCTTGAGCACAGATACGCAGTATTTT.

V gene TRBV9 combines with J gene TRBJ2-7; D is undetermined. CDR3 length: 15 residues. The germline V gene has CDR1 SGDLS and CDR2 YYNGEE. With 4 bases removed from V and 0 bases from J, the gap between germline ends came to 14 bases. The CDR3 DNA is TGTGCCAGCAGCCCCTTCCCCTTGAGCTCCTACGAGCAGTACTTC. Its protein product is CASSPFPLSSYEQYF. The full variable domain, completed using reference TRBV9 and TRBJ2-7, is DSGVTQTPKHLITATGQRVTLRCSPRSGDLSVYWYQQSLDQGLQFLIQYYNGEERAKGNILERFSAQQFPDLHSELNLSSLELGDSALYFCASSPFPLSSYEQYFGPGTRLTVT.

This clone is a singleton in its sample. The CDR3 DNA reads as TGTGCCAGCAGCTTGGAGGCCCCTCGGGGGGCGTACACTGAAGCTTTCTTT. Translating it yields CASSLEAPRGAYTEAFF. The chain couples TRBV4-2 to TRBJ1-1; a possible D gene is TRBD1 (6 bases). The ends were cut back, 5 bases at V and 3 bases at J, with 22 bases in the middle. This CDR3 has 17 amino acids. Germline CDR1 LGHNA, CDR2 YNFKEQ.

The chain employs TRBV5-1 and TRBJ2-1; D possibly uses TRBD1 or TRBD2 (5 bases each). The CDR3 length is 19 residues. CDR1 and CDR2 from the germline V gene are SGHRS and YFSETQ. Trimming removed 7 bases at V and 8 bases at J, with 34 bases between. Here the CDR3 reads CASVHRLYHGLGDTYEQFF. CDR3 coding DNA: TGCGCCAGCGTTCACAGGCTCTACCATGGGTTGGGGGATACTTATGAGCAGTTCTTC.

V is TRBV28 and J is TRBJ1-5, with 8 nucleotides matching TRBD1. Germline V gene data show CDR1 as MDHEN and CDR2 as SYDVKM. The V and J ends lost 5 bases and 3 bases, in that order; junction bases with no gene match: 12. This CDR3 is built from 17 residues. The CDR3 DNA is TGTGCCAGCAGTCCTAGGCCCCGGACAGGGAACAATCAGCCCCAGCATTTT. Encoded protein: CASSPRPRTGNNQPQHF.

The chain links TRBV5-1 to TRBJ2-7; 10 bases align to TRBD1. Trimming cost V 3 bases and J 2 bases; bases outside gene matches: 2. CDR1 is SGHRS, CDR2 YFSETQ, per germline. The CDR3 sequence is 14 residues long. The CDR3 spells CASSSGTGAYEQYF. The CDR3 DNA reads TGCGCCAGCAGCTCCGGGACAGGGGCCTACGAGCAGTACTTC. Full variable domain (rest looked up from reference TRBV5-1 and TRBJ2-7): KAGVTQTPRYLIKTRGQQVTLSCSPISGHRSVSWYQQTPGQGLQFLFEYFSETQRNKGNFPGRFSGRQFSNSRSEMNVSTLELGDSALYLCASSSGTGAYEQYFGPGTRLTVT.

The chain is built from TRBV6-5 and TRBJ1-2; possibly TRBD1 for D (6 bases). CDR1 and CDR2 (germline): MNHEY, SVGAGI. This CDR3 has 16 residues. V was shortened by 0 bases and J by 0 bases, with 11 bases between the two germline ends. The CDR3 region has the DNA TGTGCCAGCAGTTACTCCTTCGCAGGGGCTAACTATGGCTACACCTTC. Encoded protein: CASSYSFAGANYGYTF.

This clone was observed once. Distinct nucleotide sequences in the sample also encode this CDR3. This sequence joins TRBV7-6 and TRBJ2-7; the D is unclear. Germline lookup yields CDR1 SGHVS and CDR2 FNYEAQ. This CDR3 contains 13 residues. The V end was cut by 4 bases, the J end by 3 bases, with 10 bases between. This chain's CDR3 is CASSSGPNYEQYF. The CDR3 DNA reads as TGTGCCAGCAGCTCCGGGCCGAACTACGAGCAGTACTTC.

The chain links TRBV5-8 to TRBJ2-5, with D perhaps matching TRBD1 (6 bases). CDR1 SGHTS and CDR2 YDEGEE come from the germline V gene. The CDR3 totals 14 residues. The germline V and J ends were trimmed by 1 base and 4 bases, with 11 bases remaining between them. In DNA form, the CDR3 reads TGTGCCAGCAGCTTGACAGGGACGGGAGAGACCCAGTACTTC. Protein product: CASSLTGTGETQYF. Using reference TRBV5-8 and TRBJ2-5 for the parts outside the CDR3, the full variable domain is EAGVTQSPTHLIKTRGQQATLRCSPISGHTSVYWYQQALGLGLQFLLWYDEGEERNRGNFPPRFSGRQFPNYSSELNVNALELEDSALYLCASSLTGTGETQYFGPGTRLLVL.

This clone has just a few counts. The chain employs TRBV11-2 and TRBJ2-5, with 12 positions matching TRBD2. J was trimmed by 5 bases and V by 5 bases; bases with no gene match: 6. The CDR3 is 15 residues long. Per the germline V gene, CDR1 is SGHAT and CDR2 is FQNNGV. The DNA for the CDR3 is TGTGCCAGCAGCCATTCCGGGACTAGCGGGGAGACCCAGTACTTC. Its translation: CASSHSGTSGETQYF. Using reference TRBV11-2 and TRBJ2-5 for the parts outside the CDR3, the full variable domain is EAGVAQSPRYKIIEKRQSVAFWCNPISGHATLYWYQQILGQGPKLLIQFQNNGVVDDSQLPKDRFSAERLKGVDSTLKIQPAKLEDSAVYLCASSHSGTSGETQYFGPGTRLLVL.

The chain carries TRBV14 and TRBJ1-2; 7 nucleotides align to TRBD1. CDR1 is SGHDN and CDR2 is FVKESK in the germline V gene. The J segment lost 8 bases and the V segment lost 4 bases, leaving 10 bases of the junction unmatched. This CDR3 region has 14 residues. In DNA form, the CDR3 reads TGTGCCAGCAGCCCCGGACAGGCCCTCAGGGGCTACACCTTC. Translation gives CASSPGQALRGYTF.

The CDR3 sequence: CASSYGQVLYEQYF. CDR3 nucleotide sequence: TGTGCCAGCAGTTACGGTCAGGTGCTCTACGAGCAGTACTTC. The rearrangement joins TRBV6-5 to TRBJ2-7, with no clear D. Trimming left V 2 bases short and J 3 bases short, with 11 bases between. The germline V gene encodes CDR1 MNHEY and CDR2 SVGAGI. This CDR3 has 14 amino acids.